This T cell receptor (beta chain) was retrieved from a study of T cell clonality in common variable immunodeficiency. This clone turned up a few times. The CDR3 goes on 3 residues after the read ends, and that part is filled in from the germline J gene. This table comes from immunoSEQ multiplex PCR, and its TCRdb copy is limited to in-frame clones, with some not included. The repertoire has 57,000 or so clones, none seen only once; the ten largest take 1.5% to 2%. Between the trimmed V and J ends, which lost 3 bases and 8 bases, there was a span of 8 bases. This CDR3 spans 11 amino acids. Germline CDR1 DFQATT, CDR2 SNEGSKA (reference sequence).

The sequenced sample was peripheral blood mononuclear cells. This TCR derives from a person aged 18 to 75 in good health. The rearrangement links TRBV20-1 to TRBJ2-1; D is undetermined. This CDR3 reads CSASPRDEQFF. The part of the CDR3 DNA that was read is TGCAGTGCTAGCCCAAGGGATGAG.